The rows below give T cell receptor beta chains drawn from one sample of a study of blood T cell repertoires in COVID-19. Method: immunoSEQ multiplex PCR; TCRdb's copy keeps in-frame clones and lacks some. The data show 70,000 to 95,000 clones, around four fifths seen once. The specimen was peripheral blood. These receptors all come from a man of 80 years or more with active or convalescent COVID-19. Each CDR3 is given with its conserved first and last residue. A D gene is named only where the DNA matches it firmly. The size field is filled for only some rows; it gives once, few, many or a size class.

v_call	clone_size	j_call	d_call	cdr3_length	cdr3_nt	cdr3_aa
TRBV2	NA	TRBJ1-3	TRBD1	15	TGTGCCAGCAGCCTTAGGACAGGAGAAGCCAACACCATATATTTT	CASSLRTGEANTIYF
TRBV12-3/TRBV12-4	NA	TRBJ1-2	TRBD1	13	TGTGCCAGCAGCAATACAGGGGGCAATGGCTACACCTTC	CASSNTGGNGYTF
TRBV2	NA	TRBJ1-1	TRBD1	16	TGTGCCAGCAGTGAGGGCGACAGGGGGGGGGACACTGAAGCTTTCTTT	CASSEGDRGGDTEAFF
TRBV7-8	few	TRBJ2-3	TRBD1	13	TGTGCCACCTTGACAGGGAGCACAGATACGCAGTATTTT	CATLTGSTDTQYF
TRBV7-9	NA	TRBJ1-2	NA	13	TGTGCCAGCAGCTCCTGGACAGCATGGGGCTACACCTTC	CASSSWTAWGYTF
TRBV19	NA	TRBJ2-1	NA	14	TGTGCCAGTAGTTACCCCGCCGGGAACAATGAGCAGTTCTTC	CASSYPAGNNEQFF
TRBV28	NA	TRBJ2-5	NA	12	TGTGCCAGCAATTGGGCCCAAGAGACCCAGTACTTC	CASNWAQETQYF
TRBV15	NA	TRBJ1-5	TRBD1	14	TGTGCCACCAGCACAACAGGGGGCGGTCAGCCCCAGCATTTT	CATSTTGGGQPQHF
TRBV7-2	NA	TRBJ1-5	NA	17	TGTGCCAGCAGCGACGGGAAGTTGGCTTATAGCAATCAGCCCCAGCATTTT	CASSDGKLAYSNQPQHF
TRBV2	few	TRBJ1-1	TRBD1	14	TGTGCCAGCAGTGGACAGGGTAGGTACACTGAAGCTTTCTTT	CASSGQGRYTEAFF
TRBV5-6	NA	TRBJ2-5	NA	14	TGTGCCAGCAGCTTGCGGGGGAGGCAAGAGACCCAGTACTTC	CASSLRGRQETQYF
TRBV18	once	TRBJ1-5	TRBD1	14	TGTGCCAGCTCACCGGACAGGGGCAATCAGCCCCAGCATTTT	CASSPDRGNQPQHF
TRBV6-5	NA	TRBJ2-1	TRBD2	13	TGTGCCAGCAGAAGCGGGGATTACAATGAGCAGTTCTTC	CASRSGDYNEQFF
TRBV7-2	NA	TRBJ2-3	TRBD1	16	TGTGCCAGCAGCTCCCCCCCTGGGACAGTCACAGATACGCAGTATTTT	CASSSPPGTVTDTQYF
TRBV28	NA	TRBJ1-5	NA	14	TGTGCCAGCAGTTTGGGGGGGGTAAATCAGCCCCAGCATTTT	CASSLGGVNQPQHF